Here is one T cell receptor beta chain with its context. Since a much larger clone is just one base distant, this may be a read error. This sample is part of a study of kidney transplant recipient with SARS-CoV-2 infection. A single record per CDR3 protein comes from TCRdb applying MiXCR to the reads. The sample has roughly 250,000 distinct CDR3 sequences; 29% are singletons. This receptor was identified in a male patient aged 25-45 years who had COVID-19 and was a kidney transplant recipient. A share of the T cells may be of graft donor origin. Sequencing was performed on a blood sample, taken at baseline and on day 111 from a kidney transplant recipient.

DNA for the CDR3: TGTGCCGGCAGCAGGGGTTCTCCCATTTCAGGCTTGACCGGGGAGCTGTTTTTT. This sequence encodes CAGSRGSPISGLTGELFF. V is TRBV3-1 and J is TRBJ2-2; weak D call: TRBD1 (6 bases). Germline V gene data show CDR1 as LGHDT and CDR2 as YNNKEL (reference sequence). The CDR3 extends over 18 amino acids.